This T cell receptor (beta chain) was identified during a study of cytomegalovirus exposure and HLA in healthy donors. J gave up 4 bases and V 7 bases, and 6 bases lay outside the gene matches. Germline CDR1 is LNHDA and CDR2 is SQIVND (reference sequence). This CDR3 has 13 amino acids. PCR amplification relied on 60 Vbeta primers (plus 13 Jbeta primers). Clones were read by immunoSEQ multiplex PCR, and TCRdb kept only the in-frame ones, dropping some. This sample carries approximately 170,000 clones, roughly 76% of them seen once, and the ten largest clones take 2% to 2.5%. Healthy bone marrow donors supplied every sample. This clone was picked up a small number of times. Its antigen is not known. General study points: Reports showed the classifier diagnosing cytomegalovirus status with high specificity and sensitivity. Reports indicate that TCR beta sequences accurately predicted the HLA-A and HLA-B alleles of most subjects.

The chain links TRBV19 to TRBJ1-1; 7 positions agree with TRBD1. The TCR sequence derives from a male donor in good health and CMV-seronegative. Sequenced: PBMCs. CDR3 DNA: TGTGCCAGTAATGAGGGGGCCCCCACTGAAGCTTTCTTT. Amino acid sequence: CASNEGAPTEAFF.